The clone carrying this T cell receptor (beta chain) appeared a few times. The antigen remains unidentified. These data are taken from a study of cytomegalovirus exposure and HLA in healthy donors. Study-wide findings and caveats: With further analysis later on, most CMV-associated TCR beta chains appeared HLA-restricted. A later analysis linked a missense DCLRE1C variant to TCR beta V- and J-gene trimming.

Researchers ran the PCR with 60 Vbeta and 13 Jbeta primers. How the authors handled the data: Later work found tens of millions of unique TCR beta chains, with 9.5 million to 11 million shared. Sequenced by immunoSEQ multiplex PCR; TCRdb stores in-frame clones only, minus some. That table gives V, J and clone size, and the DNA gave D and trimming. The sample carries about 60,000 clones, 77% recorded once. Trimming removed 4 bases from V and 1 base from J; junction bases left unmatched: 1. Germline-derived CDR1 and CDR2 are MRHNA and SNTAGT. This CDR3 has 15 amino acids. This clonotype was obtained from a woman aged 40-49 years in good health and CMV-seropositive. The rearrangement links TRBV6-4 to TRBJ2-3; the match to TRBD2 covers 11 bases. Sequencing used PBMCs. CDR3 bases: TGTGCCAGCAGTGTGACTAGCGGGGGCACAGATACGCAGTATTTT. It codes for CASSVTSGGTDTQYF.